This T cell receptor beta chain was documented in a study of cytomegalovirus exposure and HLA in healthy donors. Points from the study as a whole: The authors later linked a missense DCLRE1C variant to TCR beta V- and J-gene trimming. Prior analysis indicated that the majority of TCR beta V segments exhibited productivity approximately 90% or approximately 30% of the time. The classifier reportedly diagnosed cytomegalovirus status with high sensitivity and specificity.

Unmatched junction bases numbered 11, after V lost 5 bases and J lost 6 bases. From germline, CDR1 is MNHNS and CDR2 SASEGT. The CDR3 runs to 15 residues. Turning to this clone: What it recognizes is unknown.

The PCR contained 60 Vbeta and 13 Jbeta primers. Measured with immunoSEQ multiplex PCR; TCRdb has only the in-frame clones, and not every one. The data contain 150,000 to 200,000 clones, around 75% of them singletons. The clonotype comes from a man younger than 30 in good health and CMV-seropositive. The V and J genes are TRBV6-1 and TRBJ1-2; 8 bases match TRBD1. Sequenced input: PBMCs. The CDR3 sequence: CASSSTQGDGNGYTF. The CDR3 region has the DNA TGTGCCAGCAGTTCTACACAGGGGGACGGGAATGGCTACACCTTC.